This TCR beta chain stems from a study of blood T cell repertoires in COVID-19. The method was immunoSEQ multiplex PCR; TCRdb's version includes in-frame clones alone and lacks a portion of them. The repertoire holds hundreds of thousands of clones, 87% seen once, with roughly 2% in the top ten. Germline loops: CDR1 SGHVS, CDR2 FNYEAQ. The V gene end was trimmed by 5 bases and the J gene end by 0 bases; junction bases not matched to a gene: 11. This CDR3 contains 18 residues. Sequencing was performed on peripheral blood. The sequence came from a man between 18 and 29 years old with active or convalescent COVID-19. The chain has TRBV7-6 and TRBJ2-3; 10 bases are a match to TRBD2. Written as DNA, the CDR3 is TGTGCCAGCAGCCCCTCTAGCGGGGGTTATACCAGCACAGATACGCAGTATTTT. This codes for CASSPSSGGYTSTDTQYF.